The 16 T cell receptor beta chains below were found in one sample sequenced in a study of a mutant IDH1 vaccine in newly diagnosed glioma. The time point is: baseline, week 1 (first vaccination visit). Regarding treatment: pre-vaccination baseline after standard-of-care therapy. Assay used: immunoSEQ multiplex PCR; TCRdb lists only in-frame clones, some missing. Seen here are tens of thousands of clones, 83% observed once, and the top ten hold 7.4%. Source: PBMCs, taken from a glioma patient treated with radiotherapy, temozolomide or both. The receptors here all came from a woman aged 50 to 60 with glioma.

The chain joins TRBV2 to TRBJ1-2; D uncertain. The CDR3 totals 15 residues. The germline V gene encodes CDR1 SNHLY and CDR2 FYNNEI. Trimming cost V 2 bases and J 7 bases, with 17 bases left between them. This CDR3 is CASSEFVIQQTGYTF. CDR3 in DNA: TGTGCCAGCAGTGAATTCGTTATACAACAGACTGGCTACACCTTC.

V usage is TRBV11-3 and J usage is TRBJ2-3, with 10 positions matching TRBD1. The CDR3 totals 16 residues. The V and J ends lost 3 bases and 2 bases, in that order; junction bases with no gene match: 5. From germline, CDR1 is SGHNT and CDR2 YENEEA. The CDR3 here is CASSLGTGVDTDTQYF. The CDR3 coding sequence is TGTGCCAGCAGCTTGGGGACAGGGGTAGACACAGATACGCAGTATTTT.

Written as DNA, the CDR3 is TGTGCCAGCAGCCCGAGAGGCTTAGTACAGGGGGTAGTCGCAGATACGCAGTATTTT. It specifies CASSPRGLVQGVVADTQYF. This chain joins TRBV7-6 and TRBJ2-3; 8 bases agree with TRBD1. Germline loops: CDR1 SGHVS, CDR2 FNYEAQ. The CDR3 contains 19 residues. J lost 4 bases, V lost 5 bases, and 20 bases had no gene match.

The chain is built from TRBV7-3 and TRBJ1-1; TRBD1 matches at 8 bases. V trimming: 5 bases; J trimming: 6 bases; junction bases outside the gene matches: 5. Germline values: CDR1 SGHTA, CDR2 FQGTGA. The CDR3 is 13 residues long. The CDR3 bases are TGTGCCAGCAGCCCACGGACAGGGTCTGAAGCTTTCTTT. This encodes CASSPRTGSEAFF.

This clone occurred a few times. The V call is TRBV9, the J call TRBJ1-4, with a possible D match to TRBD1 (6 bases). Trimming removed 0 bases at V and 3 bases at J, with 9 bases between. The CDR3 loop spans 15 amino acids. Per the germline V gene, CDR1 is SGDLS and CDR2 is YYNGEE. The CDR3 region has the DNA TGTGCCAGCAGCGTAGGAGGGGGGGCTAATGAAAAACTGTTTTTT. This encodes CASSVGGGANEKLFF.

V and J are TRBV11-2 and TRBJ1-3; D is uncertain. Germline V gene lookup returns CDR1 SGHAT and CDR2 FQNNGV. The V end was cut by 0 bases, the J end by 4 bases, with 4 bases between. CDR3 length equals 13 residues. The chain's CDR3 is CASSLEPGNTIYF. In nucleotides, the CDR3 is TGTGCCAGCAGCTTAGAGCCAGGAAACACCATATATTTT. The full variable domain, rest sourced from reference TRBV11-2 and TRBJ1-3, is EAGVAQSPRYKIIEKRQSVAFWCNPISGHATLYWYQQILGQGPKLLIQFQNNGVVDDSQLPKDRFSAERLKGVDSTLKIQPAKLEDSAVYLCASSLEPGNTIYFGEGSWLTVV.

The V and J genes are TRBV5-4 and TRBJ2-3, with TRBD2 identical over 8 bases. From germline, CDR1 is SGHNT and CDR2 YYREEE (reference sequence). Germline trimming cut 1 base from V and 5 bases from J; bases unmatched to any gene: 6. The CDR3 runs 15 residues. CDR3 in DNA: TGTGCCAGCAGCTTGCTCGGGGGGGATGGAGATACGCAGTATTTT. Translating it yields CASSLLGGDGDTQYF.

V usage is TRBV25-1 and J usage is TRBJ2-5; D unclear. In germline, CDR1 is MGHDK, CDR2 SYGVNS. The V and J ends lost 8 bases and 7 bases respectively, with 17 bases between them. This CDR3 has 13 residues. CDR3 sequence (DNA): TGTGCCAGCCTGGACCCTCGGCATCGGACCCAGTACTTC. As protein: CASLDPRHRTQYF.

The chain has TRBV6-6 and TRBJ2-1; unclear D gene. Trimming removed 0 bases at V and 6 bases at J, with 12 bases between. The CDR3 is 15 residues long. Looked up from germline, CDR1 is MNHNY and CDR2 is SVGAGI (reference sequence). Here the CDR3 reads CASSYSLDTVNEQFF. The CDR3 coding sequence is TGTGCCAGCAGTTACTCGTTAGACACGGTCAATGAGCAGTTCTTC.

The genes are TRBV19 and TRBJ1-5; TRBD1 might be the D (5 bases). Germline CDR1 is LNHDA and CDR2 is SQIVND (reference sequence). The CDR3 spans 15 residues. The V end was cut by 3 bases, the J end by 1 base, with 10 bases between. The CDR3 DNA follows: TGTGCCAGTAGTATGAATGGGGGGAGCAATCAGCCCCAGCATTTT. It translates to CASSMNGGSNQPQHF.

The chain has TRBV2 and TRBJ2-3; maybe TRBD2 (6 bases). V dropped 0 bases and J dropped 4 bases, with 8 bases sitting between them. CDR3 length: 14 residues. Germline V gene lookup returns CDR1 SNHLY and CDR2 FYNNEI. In nucleotides, the CDR3 is TGTGCCAGCAGTGAAGCCGGGACTTCAGATACGCAGTATTTT. Translation: CASSEAGTSDTQYF.

The genes are TRBV19 and TRBJ1-5, with D hard to call. V lost 5 bases to trimming and J lost 2 bases, with 16 bases between them. This CDR3 spans 16 amino acids. Germline V lookup: CDR1 LNHDA, CDR2 SQIVND (reference sequence). The CDR3 nucleotides read TGTGCCAGTAGTCCCCTCCCGGACTCTGGCAATCAGCCCCAGCATTTT. It translates to CASSPLPDSGNQPQHF. Drawing the rest from reference TRBV19 and TRBJ1-5, the complete variable domain is DGGITQSPKYLFRKEGQNVTLSCEQNLNHDAMYWYRQDPGQGLRLIYYSQIVNDFQKGDIAEGYSVSREKKESFPLTVTSAQKNPTAFYLCASSPLPDSGNQPQHFGDGTRLSIL.

V usage is TRBV7-2 and J usage is TRBJ2-7, with D perhaps assigned TRBD1 or TRBD2 (6 bases each). The CDR3 runs 15 residues. Trimming pared 4 bases from V and 2 bases from J, leaving 15 bases between. The germline gives CDR1 SGHTA, CDR2 FQGNSA. The CDR3 protein is CASSSSGGAPYEQYF. The CDR3 bases are TGTGCCAGCAGCTCATCCGGGGGCGCCCCCTACGAGCAGTACTTC. Drawing the rest from reference TRBV7-2 and TRBJ2-7, the complete variable domain is GAGVSQSPSNKVTEKGKDVELRCDPISGHTALYWYRQSLGQGLEFLIYFQGNSAPDKSGLPSDRFSAERTGGSVSTLTIQRTQQEDSAVYLCASSSSGGAPYEQYFGPGTRLTVT.

Only one count was recorded for this clone. The V and J genes are TRBV6-5 and TRBJ1-1, with 7 bases that match TRBD1. Germline V gene sequence: CDR1 MNHEY, CDR2 SVGAGI. V gave up 5 bases and J gave up 1 base; unmatched junction bases: 4. The CDR3 has 14 amino acids. CDR3 bases: TGTGCCAGCAGTCGAGGGGGCAGGAACACTGAAGCTTTCTTT. Its protein is CASSRGGRNTEAFF.

The V call is TRBV7-9, the J call TRBJ1-1, with 8 nucleotides matching TRBD1. Germline CDR1 is SEHNR and CDR2 is FQNEAQ (reference sequence). The CDR3 covers 13 residues. V lost 7 bases to trimming and J lost 11 bases; unmatched junction nucleotides: 12. The chain's CDR3 is CASNQGAAARAFF. Written as DNA, the CDR3 is TGTGCCAGCAATCAGGGGGCGGCAGCAAGGGCTTTCTTT.

A single count supports this clone. The genes are TRBV6-1 and TRBJ2-2; TRBD2 is a possible D gene (5 bases). CDR3 length: 14 residues. The V gene's germline CDR1 is MNHNS and CDR2 SASEGT. Trimming left V 5 bases short and J 4 bases short, with 11 bases between. CDR3 amino acids: CASSPMAGTGELFF. As DNA, the CDR3 is TGTGCCAGCAGTCCTATGGCGGGCACCGGGGAGCTGTTTTTT.